What follows describes a single T cell receptor (beta chain). The CDR3 is 12 amino acids. Trimming removed 2 bases from V and 10 bases from J, with 11 bases in between. Germline assignment: CDR1 MDHEN and CDR2 SYDVKM. The sample is drawn from a study of blood T cell repertoires in COVID-19. Only in-frame clones appear in the TCRdb table, and some are missing; sequencing was by immunoSEQ multiplex PCR. The repertoire holds approximately 100,000 clones, with approximately 92% as singletons. The sequence came from a man between 65 and 79 years old with acute or convalescent COVID-19. The rearrangement joins TRBV28 to TRBJ1-2, with a weak D call TRBD1 (5 bases). The sequencing input was peripheral blood. CDR3 nucleotide sequence: TGTGCCAGCAGTTTAGGGCAGGGCAACTACACCTTC. It is translated as CASSLGQGNYTF.